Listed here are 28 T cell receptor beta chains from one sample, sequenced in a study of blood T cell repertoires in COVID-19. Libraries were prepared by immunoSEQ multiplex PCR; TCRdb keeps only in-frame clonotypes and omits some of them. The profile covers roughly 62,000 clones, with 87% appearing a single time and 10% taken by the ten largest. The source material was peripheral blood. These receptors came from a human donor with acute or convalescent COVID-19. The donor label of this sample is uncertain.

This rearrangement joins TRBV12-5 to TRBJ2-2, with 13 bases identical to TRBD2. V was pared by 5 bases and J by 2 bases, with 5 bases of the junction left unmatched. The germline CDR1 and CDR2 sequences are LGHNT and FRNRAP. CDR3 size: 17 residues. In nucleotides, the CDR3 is TGTGCTAGTGGTCCCGGGACTAGCGGGAAAAACACCGGGGAGCTGTTTTTT. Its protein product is CASGPGTSGKNTGELFF. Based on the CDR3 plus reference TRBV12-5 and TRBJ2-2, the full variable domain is DARVTQTPRHKVTEMGQEVTMRCQPILGHNTVFWYRQTMMQGLELLAYFRNRAPLDDSGMPKDRFSAEMPDATLATLKIQPSEPRDSAVYFCASGPGTSGKNTGELFFGEGSRLTVL.

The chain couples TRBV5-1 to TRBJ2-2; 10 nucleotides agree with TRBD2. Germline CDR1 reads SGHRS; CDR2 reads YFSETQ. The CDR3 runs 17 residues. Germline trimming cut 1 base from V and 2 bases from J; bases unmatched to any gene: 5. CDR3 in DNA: TGCGCCAGCAGCTTGTCTAGCGGGGGCCAAAACACCGGGGAGCTGTTTTTT. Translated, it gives CASSLSSGGQNTGELFF.

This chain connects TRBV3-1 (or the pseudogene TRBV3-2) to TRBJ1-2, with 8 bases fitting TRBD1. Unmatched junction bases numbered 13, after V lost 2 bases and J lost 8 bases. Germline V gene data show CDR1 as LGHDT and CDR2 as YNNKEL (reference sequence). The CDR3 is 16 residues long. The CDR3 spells CASSQLPDRESLGYTF. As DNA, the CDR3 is TGTGCCAGCAGCCAACTCCCGGACAGGGAATCGTTGGGCTACACCTTC.

CDR3 loop: CASSPPQQGRSETQYF. CDR3 coding DNA: TGTGCCAGCAGCCCCCCCCAGCAGGGAAGATCGGAGACCCAGTACTTC. The chain uses TRBV28 and TRBJ2-5, with a tentative D call TRBD1 (5 bases). V gave up 6 bases and J gave up 5 bases, with 22 bases separating them. The CDR3 is 16 residues long. The germline CDR1 and CDR2 sequences are MDHEN and SYDVKM. Based on the CDR3 plus reference TRBV28 and TRBJ2-5, the full variable domain is DVKVTQSSRYLVKRTGEKVFLECVQDMDHENMFWYRQDPGLGLRLIYFSYDVKMKEKGDIPEGYSVSREKKERFSLILESASTNQTSMYLCASSPPQQGRSETQYFGPGTRLLVL.

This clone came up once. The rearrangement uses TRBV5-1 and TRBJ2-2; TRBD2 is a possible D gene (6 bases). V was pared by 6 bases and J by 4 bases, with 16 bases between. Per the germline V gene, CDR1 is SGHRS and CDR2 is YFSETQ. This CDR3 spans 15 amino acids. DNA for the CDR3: TGCGCCAGCAAACCATCGTGGGGGGTCACCGGGGAGCTGTTTTTT. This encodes CASKPSWGVTGELFF.

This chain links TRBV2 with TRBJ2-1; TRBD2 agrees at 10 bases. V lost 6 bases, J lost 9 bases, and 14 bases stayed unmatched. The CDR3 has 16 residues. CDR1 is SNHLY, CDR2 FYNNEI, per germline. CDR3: CASSFKAGGGVSEQFF. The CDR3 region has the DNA TGTGCCAGCAGCTTCAAAGCGGGAGGGGGGGTTAGTGAGCAGTTCTTC.

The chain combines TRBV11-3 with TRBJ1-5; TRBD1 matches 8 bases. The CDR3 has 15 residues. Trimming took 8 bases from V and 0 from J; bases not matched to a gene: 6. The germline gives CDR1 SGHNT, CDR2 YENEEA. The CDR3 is CASYRGRYSNQPQHF. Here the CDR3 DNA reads TGTGCCAGCTACAGGGGGAGGTATAGCAATCAGCCCCAGCATTTT. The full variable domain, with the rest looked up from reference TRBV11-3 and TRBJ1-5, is EAGVVQSPRYKIIEKKQPVAFWCNPISGHNTLYWYLQNLGQGPELLIRYENEEAVDDSQLPKDRFSAERLKGVDSTLKIQPAELGDSAVYLCASYRGRYSNQPQHFGDGTRLSIL.

CDR3: CASSEVKTSGGSGETQYF. CDR3 nucleotide sequence: TGTGCCAGCAGCGAAGTGAAGACTAGCGGGGGGTCGGGAGAGACCCAGTACTTC. The rearrangement joins TRBV25-1 to TRBJ2-5; 13 bases are a match to TRBD2. The V and J ends lost 6 bases and 4 bases, in that order; junction bases with no gene match: 14. Germline lookup yields CDR1 MGHDK and CDR2 SYGVNS. The CDR3 has 18 residues.

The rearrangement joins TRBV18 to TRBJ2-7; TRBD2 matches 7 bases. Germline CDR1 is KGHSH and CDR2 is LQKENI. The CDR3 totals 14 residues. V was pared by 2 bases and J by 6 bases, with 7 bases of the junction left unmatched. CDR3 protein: CASSPGGGRLEQYF. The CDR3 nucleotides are TGTGCCAGCTCACCAGGCGGCGGGAGACTCGAGCAGTACTTC.

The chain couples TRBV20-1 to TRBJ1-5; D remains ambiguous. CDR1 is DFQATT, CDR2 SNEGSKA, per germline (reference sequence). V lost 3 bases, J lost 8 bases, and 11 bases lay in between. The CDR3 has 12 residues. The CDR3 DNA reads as TGCAGTGCTAGTCGGGGAATCGAGCCCCAGCATTTT. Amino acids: CSASRGIEPQHF.

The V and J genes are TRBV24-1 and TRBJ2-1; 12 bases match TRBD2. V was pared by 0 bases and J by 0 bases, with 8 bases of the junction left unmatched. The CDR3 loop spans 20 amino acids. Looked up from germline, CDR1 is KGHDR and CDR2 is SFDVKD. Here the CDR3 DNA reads TGTGCCACCAGTGATTTGCGGCTAGCGGGAGGGTGGCCCTCCTACAATGAGCAGTTCTTC. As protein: CATSDLRLAGGWPSYNEQFF.

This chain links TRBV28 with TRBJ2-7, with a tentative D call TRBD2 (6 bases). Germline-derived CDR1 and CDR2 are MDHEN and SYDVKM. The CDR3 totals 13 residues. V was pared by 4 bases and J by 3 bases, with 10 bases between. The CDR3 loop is CASSSGEVYEQYF. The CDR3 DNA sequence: TGTGCCAGCAGTTCGGGGGAGGTCTACGAGCAGTACTTC.

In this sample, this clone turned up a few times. Written as DNA, the CDR3 is TGTGCCAGCAGTTTACTTTTGGACACCGGGGAGCTGTTTTTT. This gives the protein CASSLLLDTGELFF. The V gene is TRBV2, the J gene TRBJ2-2; no reliable D call. The CDR3 has 14 residues. V lost 5 bases, J lost 3 bases, and 10 bases lay in between. CDR1 and CDR2 from the germline V gene are SNHLY and FYNNEI.

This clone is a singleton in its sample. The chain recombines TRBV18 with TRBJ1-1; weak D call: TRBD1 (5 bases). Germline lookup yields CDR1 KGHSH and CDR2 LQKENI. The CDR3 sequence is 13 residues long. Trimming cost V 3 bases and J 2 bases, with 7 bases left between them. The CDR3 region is CASSPDINTEAFF. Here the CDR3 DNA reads TGTGCCAGCTCACCGGACATCAACACTGAAGCTTTCTTT.

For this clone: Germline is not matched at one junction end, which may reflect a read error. The CDR3 reads CASSRQGQGATEELFF. CDR3 nucleotide sequence: TGCGCCAGCAGCCGTCAGGGACAGGGGGCGACCGAGGAGCTGTTTTTT. This rearrangement joins TRBV5-1 to TRBJ2-2; 12 bases are shared with TRBD1. Germline V gene lookup returns CDR1 SGHRS and CDR2 YFSETQ. The CDR3 loop spans 16 amino acids.

DNA for the CDR3: TGTGCCAGCAGCCAAGTCCGGGGGTCGTCTGAAGCTTTCTTT. Protein product: CASSQVRGSSEAFF. The chain combines TRBV14 with TRBJ1-1; D is possibly TRBD1 (5 bases). V dropped 1 base and J dropped 6 bases, with 12 bases sitting between them. This CDR3 spans 14 amino acids. The germline V gene encodes CDR1 SGHDN and CDR2 FVKESK.

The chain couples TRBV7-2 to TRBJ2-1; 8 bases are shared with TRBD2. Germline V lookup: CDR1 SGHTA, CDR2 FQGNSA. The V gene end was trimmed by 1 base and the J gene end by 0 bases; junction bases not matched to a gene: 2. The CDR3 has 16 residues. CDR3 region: CASSLVGGASYNEQFF. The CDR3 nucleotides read TGTGCCAGCAGCTTAGTCGGGGGGGCCTCCTACAATGAGCAGTTCTTC.

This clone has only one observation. The CDR3 loop reads CASGTRLTGGSFGYTF. CDR3 DNA: TGTGCCAGCGGAACCCGTCTGACAGGGGGCTCCTTCGGCTACACCTTC. The J gene is TRBJ1-2, the V gene TRBV7-8; 10 positions match TRBD1. Unmatched junction bases numbered 17, after V lost 8 bases and J lost 8 bases. Germline V gives CDR1 SGHVS, CDR2 FQNEAQ. The length of the CDR3 is 16 residues.

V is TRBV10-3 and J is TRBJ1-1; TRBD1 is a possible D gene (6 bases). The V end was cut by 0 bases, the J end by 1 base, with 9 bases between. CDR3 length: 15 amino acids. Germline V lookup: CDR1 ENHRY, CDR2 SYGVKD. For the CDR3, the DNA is TGTGCCATCAGTGAGTCTCGGACAGCGAACACTGAAGCTTTCTTT. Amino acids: CAISESRTANTEAFF.

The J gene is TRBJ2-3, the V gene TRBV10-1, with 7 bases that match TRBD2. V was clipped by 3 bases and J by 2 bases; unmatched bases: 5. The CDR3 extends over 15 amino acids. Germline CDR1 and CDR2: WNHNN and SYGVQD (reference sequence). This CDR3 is CASSDPSGLTDTQYF. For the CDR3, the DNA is TGCGCCAGCAGTGACCCTAGCGGCCTCACAGATACGCAGTATTTT.

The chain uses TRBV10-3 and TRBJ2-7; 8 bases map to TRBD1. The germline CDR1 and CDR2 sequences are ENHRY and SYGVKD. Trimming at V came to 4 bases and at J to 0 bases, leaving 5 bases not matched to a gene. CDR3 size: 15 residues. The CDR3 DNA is TGTGCCATCAGTGGTGGACAGGGCGGCTCCTACGAGCAGTACGTC. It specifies CAISGGQGGSYEQYV.

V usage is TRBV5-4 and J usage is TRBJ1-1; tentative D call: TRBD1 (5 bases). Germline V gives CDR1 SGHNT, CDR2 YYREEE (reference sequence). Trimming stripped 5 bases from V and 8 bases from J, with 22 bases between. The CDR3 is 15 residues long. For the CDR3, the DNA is TGTGCCAGCAGACCCTCGGGAGGGGTGCGTGGCGAAGCTTTCTTT. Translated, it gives CASRPSGGVRGEAFF.

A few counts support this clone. The CDR3 DNA is TGCGCCAGCAGCCCCGGACAGTTACACGACGAGCAGTACTTC. It translates to CASSPGQLHDEQYF. The rearrangement uses TRBV5-1 and TRBJ2-7, with D perhaps TRBD1 (6 bases). Germline CDR1 is SGHRS and CDR2 is YFSETQ. The ends were cut back, 4 bases at V and 5 bases at J, with 16 bases in the middle. The CDR3 is 14 amino acids.

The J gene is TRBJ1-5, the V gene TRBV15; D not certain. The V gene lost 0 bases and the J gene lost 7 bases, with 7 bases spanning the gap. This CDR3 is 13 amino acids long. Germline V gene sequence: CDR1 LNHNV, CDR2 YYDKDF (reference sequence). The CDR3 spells CATSRDSFQPQHF. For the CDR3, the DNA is TGTGCCACCAGCAGAGATTCATTCCAGCCCCAGCATTTT.

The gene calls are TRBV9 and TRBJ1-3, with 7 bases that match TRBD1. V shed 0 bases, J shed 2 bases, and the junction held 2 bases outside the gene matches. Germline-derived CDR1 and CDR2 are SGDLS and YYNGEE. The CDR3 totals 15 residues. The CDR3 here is CASSVATGAGNTIYF. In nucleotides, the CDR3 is TGTGCCAGCAGCGTAGCTACAGGGGCTGGAAACACCATATATTTT. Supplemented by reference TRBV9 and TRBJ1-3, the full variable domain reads DSGVTQTPKHLITATGQRVTLRCSPRSGDLSVYWYQQSLDQGLQFLIQYYNGEERAKGNILERFSAQQFPDLHSELNLSSLELGDSALYFCASSVATGAGNTIYFGEGSWLTVV.

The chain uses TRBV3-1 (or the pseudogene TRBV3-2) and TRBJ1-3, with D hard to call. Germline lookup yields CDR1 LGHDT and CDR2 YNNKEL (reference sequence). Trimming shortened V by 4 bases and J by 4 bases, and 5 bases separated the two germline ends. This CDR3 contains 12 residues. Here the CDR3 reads CASSPRGNTIYF. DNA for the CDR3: TGTGCCAGCAGCCCGAGAGGAAACACCATATATTTT.

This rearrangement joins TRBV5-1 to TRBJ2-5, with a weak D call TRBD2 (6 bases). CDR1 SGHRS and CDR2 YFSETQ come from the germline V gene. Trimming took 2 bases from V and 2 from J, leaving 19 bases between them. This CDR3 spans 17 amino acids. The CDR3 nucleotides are TGCGCCAGCAGCTTAGGGGCTAGCGAGGGTATACAAGAGACCCAGTACTTC. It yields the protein CASSLGASEGIQETQYF.

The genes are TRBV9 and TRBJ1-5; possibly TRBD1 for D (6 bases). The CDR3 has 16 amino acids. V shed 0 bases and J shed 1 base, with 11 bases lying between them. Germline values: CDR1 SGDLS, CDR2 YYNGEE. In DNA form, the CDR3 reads TGTGCCAGCAGCGTAGGAGCAGGGGCGAGCAATCAGCCCCAGCATTTT. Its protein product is CASSVGAGASNQPQHF. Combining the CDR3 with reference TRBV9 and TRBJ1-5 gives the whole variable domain DSGVTQTPKHLITATGQRVTLRCSPRSGDLSVYWYQQSLDQGLQFLIQYYNGEERAKGNILERFSAQQFPDLHSELNLSSLELGDSALYFCASSVGAGASNQPQHFGDGTRLSIL.